The T cell receptor (beta chain) described here comes from a study of neurological immune-mediated disorders. For the study at large: Disease course was recorded as relapsing-remitting for roughly 31 and secondary progressive for about 9% of the 34 multiple sclerosis patients. Study-level points and caveats: The level of TCR clonal expansion was highest in patients with HTLV-1-associated myelopathy and lowest in multiple sclerosis, where it fell below the level seen in healthy controls.

Each CDR3 protein is one row after TCRdb ran MiXCR on the 5' RACE reads. The data hold tens of thousands of distinct CDR3 sequences, with less than 5% observed a single time. Trimming took 8 bases from V and 2 from J, leaving 12 bases between them. The V gene's germline CDR1 is WSHSY and CDR2 SAAADI. This CDR3 is 13 amino acids long. This clonotype has a count of ten or more. What it binds is not known. V and J are TRBV10-2 and TRBJ2-5; no definite D call. Source material: PBMCs. This receptor was obtained from a man younger than 40 with multiple sclerosis. CDR3 sequence (DNA): TGCGCCAGCCGTAATAGGGATCAAGAGACCCAGTACTTC. This codes for CASRNRDQETQYF.